This entry lists 6 T cell receptor beta chains sequenced from one sample in a study of cytomegalovirus exposure and HLA in healthy donors. PCR was performed using 60 Vbeta and 13 Jbeta primers. Clones were sequenced by immunoSEQ multiplex PCR, and TCRdb holds only the in-frame ones, with some missing. This table has around 61,000 clones, 65% to 70% appearing once. The sequenced sample consisted of PBMCs. The receptors here all came from a man between 40 and 49 years old in good health and CMV-seropositive.

The rearrangement links TRBV5-1 to TRBJ1-3, with 10 bases identical to TRBD1. The length of the CDR3 is 18 residues. V lost 4 bases and J lost 0; bases outside the gene matches: 10. Germline CDR1 is SGHRS and CDR2 is YFSETQ. The chain's CDR3 is CASSPRTGGHNSGNTIYF. CDR3 coding DNA: TGCGCCAGCAGCCCTCGGACAGGGGGGCATAACTCTGGAAACACCATATATTTT.

This clone was counted a few times. The rearrangement joins TRBV10-3 to TRBJ1-3; 11 bases align to TRBD1. CDR3 length: 15 residues. With V trimmed by 8 bases and J by 0 bases, 3 bases remained unmatched. Germline V gene lookup returns CDR1 ENHRY and CDR2 SYGVKD. CDR3 nucleotide sequence: TGTGCCATCGGGACAGGGGGTGCCTCTGGAAACACCATATATTTT. It yields the protein CAIGTGGASGNTIYF.

A few counts support this clone. The chain couples TRBV12-5 to TRBJ1-1; a possible D gene is TRBD1 (6 bases). Germline V gene lookup returns CDR1 LGHNT and CDR2 FRNRAP. V lost 7 bases, J lost 7 bases, and 28 bases lay in between. CDR3 length: 17 residues. The CDR3 spells CASDRGPVGHLLSEAFF. The DNA of the CDR3 is TGTGCTAGTGATCGAGGCCCCGTGGGACATCTCCTAAGTGAAGCTTTCTTT.

This clone has just a few counts. The same CDR3 is also encoded by other DNA sequences in this sample. The J gene is TRBJ1-1, the V gene TRBV9; TRBD1 might be the D (6 bases). Trimming pared 5 bases from V and 3 bases from J, leaving 17 bases between. The CDR3 has 15 amino acids. Germline CDR1 is SGDLS and CDR2 is YYNGEE. The CDR3 DNA reads TGTGCCAGCAGTGTCCTGGGACATACGGACACTGAAGCTTTCTTT. This gives the protein CASSVLGHTDTEAFF.

The genes are TRBV5-8 and TRBJ1-1, with D unresolved. Germline loops: CDR1 SGHTS, CDR2 YDEGEE. Trimming shortened V by 4 bases and J by 6 bases, and 7 bases separated the two germline ends. The CDR3 contains 11 residues. The CDR3: CASSALAEAFF. CDR3 DNA: TGTGCCAGCAGCGCGCTGGCTGAAGCTTTCTTT.

V is TRBV5-1 and J is TRBJ1-6; TRBD1 matches at 8 bases. The germline CDR1 and CDR2 sequences are SGHRS and YFSETQ. The CDR3 consists of 16 residues. V lost 1 base to trimming and J lost 9 bases; unmatched junction nucleotides: 9. CDR3: CASSLTGGQGTSPLHF. The CDR3 DNA reads TGCGCCAGCAGCTTGACTGGAGGACAGGGAACTTCACCCCTCCACTTT.